These 11 T cell receptor beta chains were all obtained from the same sample, sequenced in a study of blood T cell repertoires in COVID-19. The repertoire was sequenced with immunoSEQ multiplex PCR; TCRdb's copy has only in-frame clones and lacks some. Found here are roughly 100,000 clones, around four fifths of them singletons; the top ten hold 9.9%. Sequenced sample: peripheral blood. The receptors were sampled from a man in his forties with active or convalescent COVID-19.

To note about this clone: The junction does not match germline at one end; this may be a read error. This chain joins TRBV7-2 and TRBJ2-5; 9 positions agree with TRBD2. The CDR3 is 19 amino acids. Per germline, CDR1 SGHTA and CDR2 FQGNSA. CDR3 loop: CASSLGAGGVKKYQGTQYF. DNA for the CDR3: TGTGCCAGCAGCCTAGGGGCGGGAGGGGTCAAGAAGTACCAAGGGACCCAGTACTTC.

V usage is TRBV24-1 and J usage is TRBJ2-2; 10 nucleotides line up with TRBD1. Germline CDR1 KGHDR, CDR2 SFDVKD. CDR3 size: 14 residues. With 5 bases clipped from V and 6 bases from J, the junction kept 2 bases outside the gene matches. CDR3 protein: CATSGQGAPGELFF. CDR3 nucleotides: TGTGCCACCAGTGGACAGGGGGCGCCCGGGGAGCTGTTTTTT.

The genes are TRBV19 and TRBJ2-3; a possible D gene is TRBD1 (6 bases). The germline V gene has CDR1 LNHDA and CDR2 SQIVND (reference sequence). This CDR3 has 16 amino acids. Trimming took 5 bases from V and 0 from J, leaving 15 bases between them. The CDR3 spells CASSDGQNPSTDTQYF. The CDR3 DNA reads TGTGCCAGTAGTGACGGACAGAACCCTAGCACAGATACGCAGTATTTT.

This chain links TRBV6-5 with TRBJ1-5; D perhaps matches TRBD1 (5 bases). V shed 0 bases and J shed 5 bases, with 8 bases lying between them. Germline CDR1 and CDR2: MNHEY and SVGAGI. This CDR3 is built from 14 residues. CDR3 loop: CASSYSGAYQPQHF. The CDR3 DNA reads TGTGCCAGCAGTTACTCAGGGGCTTATCAGCCCCAGCATTTT.

The CDR3 spells CAVGDSGTEQFF. As DNA, the CDR3 is TGTGCCGTCGGGGACTCCGGGACGGAGCAGTTCTTC. The gene calls are TRBV12-3 or TRBV12-4 and TRBJ2-1; TRBD2 is a possible D gene (6 bases). The V end was cut by 11 bases, the J end by 10 bases, with 18 bases between. This CDR3 region has 12 residues.

The chain employs TRBV19 and TRBJ1-4; TRBD1 might be the D (5 bases). The CDR3 length is 14 residues. Germline V lookup: CDR1 LNHDA, CDR2 SQIVND (reference sequence). Trimming removed 5 bases at V and 7 bases at J, with 14 bases between. In DNA form, the CDR3 reads TGTGCCAGTAGTGGACGGACAATCCCTGAAAAACTGTTTTTT. Translated, it gives CASSGRTIPEKLFF. The full variable domain, rest sourced from reference TRBV19 and TRBJ1-4, is DGGITQSPKYLFRKEGQNVTLSCEQNLNHDAMYWYRQDPGQGLRLIYYSQIVNDFQKGDIAEGYSVSREKKESFPLTVTSAQKNPTAFYLCASSGRTIPEKLFFGSGTQLSVL.

The genes are TRBV15 and TRBJ2-1; 10 bases are shared with TRBD2. Germline values: CDR1 LNHNV, CDR2 YYDKDF (reference sequence). After removal of 2 bases from V and 2 bases from J, the junction contained 12 bases not matched to a gene. This CDR3 region has 19 residues. The CDR3 DNA follows: TGTGCCACCAGCAGAAGTCCCCTTGATACTAGCGGGACCTACAATGAGCAGTTCTTC. It translates to CATSRSPLDTSGTYNEQFF.

V and J are TRBV11-2 and TRBJ2-3; D possibly corresponds to TRBD1 (6 bases). Trimming shortened V by 1 base and J by 5 bases, and 13 bases separated the two germline ends. Germline-derived CDR1 and CDR2 are SGHAT and FQNNGV. The CDR3 is 15 amino acids. This CDR3 reads CASSLGGQILDTQYF. The CDR3 DNA follows: TGTGCCAGCAGCTTAGGAGGACAGATTTTAGATACGCAGTATTTT.

This chain links TRBV5-4 with TRBJ1-1, with D uncertain. Germline CDR1 SGHNT, CDR2 YYREEE (reference sequence). CDR3 size: 16 residues. V was cut by 4 bases and J by 2 bases, with 18 bases left in between. The CDR3 region is CASSPQIGSANTEAFF. In DNA, the CDR3 is TGTGCCAGCAGCCCGCAGATTGGTTCCGCAAACACTGAAGCTTTCTTT.

At least ten counts were recorded for this clone. The chain couples TRBV19 to TRBJ2-1; possible D gene TRBD2, 6 bases. Trimming took 4 bases from V and 10 from J, leaving 17 bases between them. Germline values: CDR1 LNHDA, CDR2 SQIVND (reference sequence). This CDR3 comprises 14 residues. The CDR3 protein is CASSTRLVQHEQFF. The CDR3 DNA follows: TGTGCCAGTAGTACTCGACTAGTTCAGCACGAGCAGTTCTTC.

The rearrangement uses TRBV3-1 (or the pseudogene TRBV3-2) and TRBJ1-1, with a tentative D call TRBD1 (5 bases). Looked up from germline, CDR1 is LGHDT and CDR2 is YNNKEL (reference sequence). The CDR3 has 15 amino acids. Trimming pared 4 bases from V and 1 base from J, leaving 13 bases between. The CDR3 spells CASSRGGGPNTEAFF. Here the CDR3 DNA reads TGTGCCAGCAGCCGGGGGGGTGGGCCGAACACTGAAGCTTTCTTT.